This is a list of T cell receptor beta chains from one sample in a study of T cell responses to AZD1222 COVID-19 vaccine. Assay used: immunoSEQ multiplex PCR; TCRdb lists only in-frame clones, some missing. The sample comprises some 160,000 clones, around 88% of which are singletons, and around 1% rests with the top ten. Sequencing used peripheral blood, obtained 28 days after the second AZD1222 dose. These receptor sequences come from an adult who received the AZD1222 COVID-19 vaccine. CDR3s include the opening cysteine and the closing phenylalanine or tryptophan. The order of the fields is D gene, clone size, J gene, V gene, CDR3 DNA, CDR3 protein. The D gene is left open where the match is weak. Size is stated for part of the rows, as once, few or many counts, or as a class when the clone is expanded.

D: .; size: .; J: TRBJ1-2; V: TRBV14; DNA: TGTGCCAGCAGCCACCACAGCCTCTCCGGCTACACCTTC; CDR3: CASSHHSLSGYTF
D: .; size: .; J: TRBJ1-5; V: TRBV7-6; DNA: TGTGCCAGCAGCTTAAGTTCCCAGCCCGGCGGTCAGCCCCAGCATTTT; CDR3: CASSLSSQPGGQPQHF
D: .; size: .; J: TRBJ2-1; V: TRBV4-1; DNA: TGCGCCAGCAGCCAACAGGGCGCATTCGTGAATGAGCAGTTCTTC; CDR3: CASSQQGAFVNEQFF
D: TRBD2; size: once; J: TRBJ2-7; V: TRBV15; DNA: TGTGCCACCAGCAGGGGACTAGCGGGGGGGCCTTACGAGCAGTACTTC; CDR3: CATSRGLAGGPYEQYF
D: .; size: .; J: TRBJ2-7; V: TRBV11-2; DNA: TGTGCCAGCAGCTTAGTGGTAGATCACTCCTACGAGCAGTACTTC; CDR3: CASSLVVDHSYEQYF
D: .; size: .; J: TRBJ2-7; V: TRBV6-1; DNA: TGTGCCAGCAGTGAAAAAGTGGGGGCGCAGGGACAAGAGCAGTACTTC; CDR3: CASSEKVGAQGQEQYF
D: TRBD1; size: .; J: TRBJ2-6; V: TRBV12-5; DNA: TGTGCTAGTGGTTTGGTACCGTTTTTGAGGACAGGGGGCTCTGGGGCCAACGTCCTGACTTTC; CDR3: CASGLVPFLRTGGSGANVLTF
D: TRBD1; size: .; J: TRBJ2-1; V: TRBV3-1/TRBV3-2; DNA: TGTGCCAGCAGCCCCGGGACAGGGGGACACGGTGAGCAGTTCTTC; CDR3: CASSPGTGGHGEQFF
D: .; size: few; J: TRBJ2-7; V: TRBV4-2; DNA: TGTGCCAGCAGCCAAGATCGGCAGTCCGCCCCCTACGAGCAGTACTTC; CDR3: CASSQDRQSAPYEQYF
D: .; size: once; J: TRBJ2-3; V: TRBV3-1/TRBV3-2; DNA: TGTGCCAGCAGCCAGTCGGCTGGCACAGATACGCAGTATTTT; CDR3: CASSQSAGTDTQYF
D: TRBD2; size: .; J: TRBJ2-2; V: TRBV7-8; DNA: TGTGCCAGCAGCTTAGGACGGGGAGGGGACGGGGAGCTGTTTTTT; CDR3: CASSLGRGGDGELFF
D: TRBD1; size: .; J: TRBJ1-4; V: TRBV4-1; DNA: TGCGCCAGCAGCCAATCCCACCGGGACAGGCTGTTTTTT; CDR3: CASSQSHRDRLFF
D: .; size: once; J: TRBJ1-5; V: TRBV18; DNA: TGTGCCAGCTCACCAATGGGATCGGGTCAGCCCCAGCATTTT; CDR3: CASSPMGSGQPQHF
D: TRBD1; size: .; J: TRBJ2-1; V: TRBV6-5; DNA: TGTGCCAGCAGTTCTGGGACAGGACCCTACAATGAGCAGTTCTTC; CDR3: CASSSGTGPYNEQFF
D: .; size: .; J: TRBJ2-7; V: TRBV18; DNA: TGTGCCAGCTCACCACTACGCGGGACGGGCGAGCAGTACTTC; CDR3: CASSPLRGTGEQYF
D: .; size: .; J: TRBJ1-1; V: TRBV7-2; DNA: TGTGCCAGCAGCTTTGGGACATTGAACACTGAAGCTTTCTTT; CDR3: CASSFGTLNTEAFF
D: .; size: .; J: TRBJ2-7; V: TRBV7-9; DNA: TGTGCCAGCAGCTTAATAGGGGAAGCGGGCGAGCAGTACTTC; CDR3: CASSLIGEAGEQYF
D: .; size: .; J: TRBJ2-2; V: TRBV6-1; DNA: TGTGCCAGCAGTGACCCTCCAGAGATCAACACCGGGGAGCTGTTTTTT; CDR3: CASSDPPEINTGELFF
D: .; size: .; J: TRBJ2-5; V: TRBV18; DNA: TGTGCCAGCTCACCACCAAGTCCCGCGGAGACCCAGTACTTC; CDR3: CASSPPSPAETQYF
D: .; size: .; J: TRBJ2-7; V: TRBV12-3/TRBV12-4; DNA: TGTGCCAGCAGTACACCCTACGAGCAGTACTTC; CDR3: CASSTPYEQYF
D: TRBD2; size: .; J: TRBJ2-7; V: TRBV27; DNA: TGTGCCAGCAGTCCATTCTCTAGCGGGGGGGCCGAGCAGTACTTC; CDR3: CASSPFSSGGAEQYF
D: TRBD1; size: .; J: TRBJ1-5; V: TRBV12-3/TRBV12-4; DNA: TGTGCCAGCAGTTTACAGGGGGGTCAGCCCCAGCATTTT; CDR3: CASSLQGGQPQHF
D: .; size: .; J: TRBJ2-7; V: TRBV18; DNA: TGTGCCAGCTCCCACTCCGAGGTTTGGGCCGACGAGCAGTACTTC; CDR3: CASSHSEVWADEQYF
D: TRBD1; size: .; J: TRBJ2-1; V: TRBV19; DNA: TGTGCCAGTAGTGGGACAGCTTACAATGAGCAGTTCTTC; CDR3: CASSGTAYNEQFF
D: .; size: .; J: TRBJ1-1; V: TRBV5-6; DNA: TGTGCCAGCAGCCCGGCGACAAAGAACACTGAAGCTTTCTTT; CDR3: CASSPATKNTEAFF
D: TRBD2; size: .; J: TRBJ2-7; V: TRBV4-1; DNA: TGCGCCAGCAGCCAATCTAGCGGGGGGTCCTACGAGCAGTACTTC; CDR3: CASSQSSGGSYEQYF
D: .; size: .; J: TRBJ1-4; V: TRBV21-1; DNA: TGTGCCAGCACACCGGGACAGGTATATGAAAAACTGTTTTTT; CDR3: CASTPGQVYEKLFF
D: .; size: .; J: TRBJ1-1; V: TRBV12-3/TRBV12-4; DNA: TGTGCCAGCAGTTTAACCGTGGGTACAGCTTTCTTT; CDR3: CASSLTVGTAFF
D: .; size: once; J: TRBJ1-2; V: TRBV28; DNA: TGTGCCAGCAGCCGTCCCGAGCAGGGGAAACCTAACTATGGCTACACCTTC; CDR3: CASSRPEQGKPNYGYTF
D: .; size: .; J: TRBJ2-4; V: TRBV4-1; DNA: TGCGCCAGCAAGGACAGTCGAAACATTCAGTACTTC; CDR3: CASKDSRNIQYF
D: .; size: .; J: TRBJ1-4; V: TRBV3-1/TRBV3-2; DNA: TGTGCCAGCAGCCAAGGCGACGGTGCAACTAATGAAAAACTGTTTTTT; CDR3: CASSQGDGATNEKLFF
D: .; size: .; J: TRBJ2-5; V: TRBV7-8; DNA: TGTGCCAGCAGCTTACGGTTCAGGGGAAGCGAGACCCAGTACTTC; CDR3: CASSLRFRGSETQYF
D: .; size: .; J: TRBJ2-6; V: TRBV4-3; DNA: TGCGCCAGCAGCCTACAGATGGGGGCTGGGGCCAACGTCCTGACTTTC; CDR3: CASSLQMGAGANVLTF
D: TRBD2; size: .; J: TRBJ2-7; V: TRBV6-2/TRBV6-3; DNA: TGTGCCAGCAGTTACGGGGATGCGGGGGGTATCTACGAGCAGTACTTC; CDR3: CASSYGDAGGIYEQYF
D: .; size: .; J: TRBJ2-3; V: TRBV6-5; DNA: TGTGCCACCCGAGGGGGCACAGATACGCAGTATTTT; CDR3: CATRGGTDTQYF
D: .; size: few; J: TRBJ1-3; V: TRBV6-1; DNA: TGTGCCAGCAGTGAAGAAGGGACGGGCACCGACACCATATATTTT; CDR3: CASSEEGTGTDTIYF
D: .; size: .; J: TRBJ2-7; V: TRBV15; DNA: TGTGCCACCAGCAGAGATGGGGGGTTCGCCGGGAGCTCCTACGAGCAGTACTTC; CDR3: CATSRDGGFAGSSYEQYF
D: .; size: .; J: TRBJ1-1; V: TRBV2; DNA: TGTGCCAGCAGTGATGGGGGTTTTAGGGCTTTCTTT; CDR3: CASSDGGFRAFF
D: TRBD1; size: .; J: TRBJ2-7; V: TRBV2; DNA: TGTGCCAGCAGTGAAGCGAGATACAGGGGGCTCTTTGAGCAGTACTTC; CDR3: CASSEARYRGLFEQYF
D: .; size: .; J: TRBJ1-1; V: TRBV7-9; DNA: TGTGCCAGCAGCCCCGGGTGGGGAGCTTTCTTT; CDR3: CASSPGWGAFF
D: TRBD1; size: .; J: TRBJ2-7; V: TRBV5-1; DNA: TGCGCCAGCAGCACGCGACAGGGGGGAGGCGAGCAGTACTTC; CDR3: CASSTRQGGGEQYF
D: .; size: .; J: TRBJ2-7; V: TRBV6-2/TRBV6-3; DNA: TGTGCCAGCACCCCCGGCAGCGAGCAGTACTTC; CDR3: CASTPGSEQYF
D: TRBD2; size: once; J: TRBJ2-1; V: TRBV7-2; DNA: TGTGCCAGCAGCCTCCAGCGGGGGCCCTACAATGAGCAGTTCTTC; CDR3: CASSLQRGPYNEQFF
D: .; size: .; J: TRBJ1-2; V: TRBV10-3; DNA: TGTGCCATCAGTCCCACCCCAGGGCTCCATGGCTACACCTTC; CDR3: CAISPTPGLHGYTF
D: TRBD1; size: once; J: TRBJ2-7; V: TRBV14; DNA: TGTGCCAGCAGCCAAGGGTCAGGGGGCTACGAGCAGTACTTC; CDR3: CASSQGSGGYEQYF
D: TRBD2; size: .; J: TRBJ2-2; V: TRBV4-3; DNA: TGCGCCAGCAGCCAAGAGAGGGGCCTAGCGGGGGGACTGAACACCGGGGAGCTGTTTTTT; CDR3: CASSQERGLAGGLNTGELFF
D: .; size: .; J: TRBJ2-7; V: TRBV27; DNA: TGTGCCAGCAGTCCGACTGGCGCGTCAAACTCCTACGAGCAGTACTTC; CDR3: CASSPTGASNSYEQYF
D: .; size: .; J: TRBJ1-6; V: TRBV6-1; DNA: TGTGCCAGCAGTGAAGTCCCACCGGGCAGTTCGAATTCACCCCTCCACTTT; CDR3: CASSEVPPGSSNSPLHF
D: .; size: .; J: TRBJ1-2; V: TRBV6-1; DNA: TGTGCCAGCAGTGAAGGGGCAGGGGCCTATGGCTACACCTTC; CDR3: CASSEGAGAYGYTF
D: .; size: .; J: TRBJ1-4; V: TRBV19; DNA: TGTGCCAGTAGTTTAGTTCGCCTTCGGCCCGCAACTAATGAAAAACTGTTTTTT; CDR3: CASSLVRLRPATNEKLFF